One and the same sample provided the 18 T cell receptor beta chains below, sequenced in a study of shared clonotypes between healthy human individuals. The repertoire was sequenced with immunoSEQ multiplex PCR; TCRdb's copy has only in-frame clones and lacks some. The table records 1,500,000 or so clones, 96% of them present only once. Sequencing was performed on naive CD4+ T cells sorted from blood. Subset meaning: CD45RA+ positively selected. These receptors all stem from a man aged 25 to 40 in good health.

The chain joins TRBV5-1 to TRBJ2-7, with unresolved D. In germline, CDR1 is SGHRS, CDR2 YFSETQ. Trimming took 1 base from V and 6 from J, leaving 5 bases between them. The CDR3 has 11 amino acids. The CDR3 DNA sequence: TGCGCCAGCAGCTTGAAAGCCGAGCAGTACTTC. As protein: CASSLKAEQYF.

A single count supports this clone. The J gene is TRBJ1-2, the V gene TRBV7-2; D remains unclear. The V gene lost 1 base and the J gene lost 4 bases, with 7 bases spanning the gap. CDR1 is SGHTA, CDR2 FQGNSA, per germline. This CDR3 is 13 amino acids long. The CDR3 DNA reads TGTGCCAGCAGCTTAGAGGTTGGCTATGGCTACACCTTC. Its protein product is CASSLEVGYGYTF.

The rearrangement uses TRBV7-2 and TRBJ1-5; D is unclear. This CDR3 is 15 amino acids long. Germline CDR1 reads SGHTA; CDR2 reads FQGNSA. V was shortened by 4 bases and J by 0 bases, with 10 bases between the two germline ends. The CDR3 region has the DNA TGTGCCAGCAGCTCGCGGGCCCCTAGCAATCAGCCCCAGCATTTT. Translating it yields CASSSRAPSNQPQHF.

This chain connects TRBV28 to TRBJ2-3, with 10 nucleotides matching TRBD2. V lost 3 bases, J lost 3 bases, and 21 bases stayed unmatched. Germline-derived CDR1 and CDR2 are MDHEN and SYDVKM. The CDR3 consists of 21 residues. Written as DNA, the CDR3 is TGTGCCAGCAGTTTCGGTGCACCCCTCCGACTAGCGGGCAAGGGGACAGATACGCAGTATTTT. Translation: CASSFGAPLRLAGKGTDTQYF.

The chain joins TRBV11-2 to TRBJ2-1; 9 bases agree with TRBD2. With V trimmed by 5 bases and J by 6 bases, 8 bases remained unmatched. The V gene's germline CDR1 is SGHAT and CDR2 FQNNGV. The CDR3 consists of 15 residues. The CDR3 region has the DNA TGTGCCAGCAGCCAGCCTAGCGGGAAGGGCAATGAGCAGTTCTTC. Translation gives CASSQPSGKGNEQFF.

The chain uses TRBV30 and TRBJ1-1; TRBD1 is a possible D gene (5 bases). Germline V lookup: CDR1 GTSNPN, CDR2 SVGIG (reference sequence). Trimming removed 2 bases at V and 1 base at J, with 11 bases between. The CDR3 is made up of 14 amino acids. The CDR3 DNA follows: TGTGCCTGGAGTCAAGGGGCAGGGAACACTGAAGCTTTCTTT. Amino acid sequence: CAWSQGAGNTEAFF.

The chain is built from TRBV7-9 and TRBJ2-7; tentatively, D is TRBD2 (6 bases). CDR1 is SEHNR and CDR2 is FQNEAQ in the germline V gene (reference sequence). V gave up 1 base and J gave up 9 bases, with 10 bases separating them. The CDR3 contains 12 residues. DNA for the CDR3: TGTGCCAGCAGCTTAGTCATGGGAGGGCAGTACTTC. Translating gives CASSLVMGGQYF.

This clone was detected once. The rearrangement uses TRBV7-6 and TRBJ1-4; D uncertain. Trimming left V 1 base short and J 7 bases short, with 13 bases between. This CDR3 has 15 residues. Per the germline V gene, CDR1 is SGHVS and CDR2 is FNYEAQ. The CDR3 region has the DNA TGTGCCAGCAGCTTAGAGCCAGGACCTGGTGAAAAACTGTTTTTT. It is translated as CASSLEPGPGEKLFF.

This rearrangement joins TRBV7-9 to TRBJ2-1, with TRBD2 identical over 9 bases. The germline V gene has CDR1 SEHNR and CDR2 FQNEAQ (reference sequence). The length of the CDR3 is 16 residues. The ends lost 5 bases at V and 4 bases at J; junction bases unmatched: 9. The CDR3 loop is CASSPTGSGGYNEQFF. The CDR3 nucleotides read TGTGCCAGCAGCCCGACTGGTAGCGGGGGTTACAATGAGCAGTTCTTC.

This clone was found once. This chain uses TRBV11-2 with TRBJ2-7; 10 nucleotides line up with TRBD2. The junction had 10 bases not matched to a gene; V was cut back by 2 bases and J by 6 bases. Germline-derived CDR1 and CDR2 are SGHAT and FQNNGV. The CDR3 loop spans 16 amino acids. CDR3 sequence reads: CASSLISSGSGGEQYF. The CDR3 bases are TGTGCCAGCAGCTTAATTTCTAGCGGGAGTGGGGGCGAGCAGTACTTC.

The count of this clone is one. This chain joins TRBV14 and TRBJ2-5; 8 bases are shared with TRBD2. V lost 0 bases to trimming and J lost 0 bases; unmatched junction nucleotides: 15. This CDR3 has 20 residues. Germline assignment: CDR1 SGHDN and CDR2 FVKESK. Here the CDR3 reads CASSQDFSGITRRNQETQYF. The CDR3 DNA reads as TGTGCCAGCAGCCAAGATTTTAGCGGGATTACCCGCCGAAACCAAGAGACCCAGTACTTC. The whole variable domain, filled in from reference TRBV14 and TRBJ2-5, reads EAGVTQFPSHSVIEKGQTVTLRCDPISGHDNLYWYRRVMGKEIKFLLHFVKESKQDESGMPNNRFLAERTGGTYSTLKVQPAELEDSGVYFCASSQDFSGITRRNQETQYFGPGTRLLVL.

The chain couples TRBV15 to TRBJ2-1; D call uncertain. Germline V CDR1 and CDR2: LNHNV, YYDKDF (reference sequence). This CDR3 is built from 13 residues. V lost 0 bases, J lost 13 bases, and 13 bases lay in between. The DNA of the CDR3 is TGTGCCACCAGCAGAGACGCCGGGCGTGTACAGTTCTTC. It specifies CATSRDAGRVQFF.

Regarding this clone: The sample contains more than one DNA sequence encoding this CDR3. V is TRBV9 and J is TRBJ2-1; D not resolved. With 2 bases removed from V and 0 bases from J, the gap between germline ends came to 9 bases. Germline V lookup: CDR1 SGDLS, CDR2 YYNGEE. This CDR3 region has 15 residues. The CDR3 nucleotides are TGTGCCAGCAGCGTGTCGGCTAGCTCCTACAATGAGCAGTTCTTC. This gives the protein CASSVSASSYNEQFF.

The rearrangement links TRBV2 to TRBJ2-7; TRBD2 aligns across 8 bases. Germline CDR1 is SNHLY and CDR2 is FYNNEI. V lost 2 bases, J lost 0 bases, and 6 bases stayed unmatched. This CDR3 contains 16 residues. This chain's CDR3 is CASSELAGYSSYEQYF. The CDR3 nucleotides are TGTGCCAGCAGTGAACTAGCGGGCTACTCCTCCTACGAGCAGTACTTC.

The chain has TRBV5-5 and TRBJ1-2; no clear D. Germline V gene sequence: CDR1 SGHKS, CDR2 YYEKEE (reference sequence). Trimming pared 2 bases from V and 4 bases from J, leaving 12 bases between. The CDR3 totals 14 residues. Here the CDR3 DNA reads TGTGCCAGCAGCTTTCCCGGGCCTAGCTATGGCTACACCTTC. Protein product: CASSFPGPSYGYTF.

The V and J genes are TRBV18 and TRBJ1-2; possibly TRBD1 for D (6 bases). Germline CDR1 is KGHSH and CDR2 is LQKENI. Trimming left V 6 bases short and J 8 bases short, with 19 bases between. The CDR3 contains 14 residues. The DNA for the CDR3 is TGTGCCAGCTCGCTAAACAGGGATTCCTACGGCTACACCTTC. It codes for CASSLNRDSYGYTF.

This sequence joins TRBV30 and TRBJ2-7; D is unclear. V shed 0 bases and J shed 3 bases, with 12 bases lying between them. From germline, CDR1 is GTSNPN and CDR2 SVGIG (reference sequence). This CDR3 has 14 residues. DNA of the CDR3: TGTGCCTGGAGTGTCCCTATACGGGTCTACGAGCAGTACTTC. As protein: CAWSVPIRVYEQYF.

V is TRBV7-9 and J is TRBJ2-5, with 10 bases matching TRBD2. The V segment lost 5 bases and the J segment 5 bases; nucleotides outside the gene matches: 8. Germline-derived CDR1 and CDR2 are SEHNR and FQNEAQ (reference sequence). The CDR3 runs 15 residues. CDR3 coding DNA: TGTGCCAGCAGCACCCTAGCGGGAGTGGGGGAGACCCAGTACTTC. As protein: CASSTLAGVGETQYF. The full variable domain, completed using reference TRBV7-9 and TRBJ2-5, is DTGVSQNPRHKITKRGQNVTFRCDPISEHNRLYWYRQTLGQGPEFLTYFQNEAQLEKSRLLSDRFSAERPKGSFSTLEIQRTEQGDSAMYLCASSTLAGVGETQYFGPGTRLLVL.